The 4 T cell receptor beta chains presented below share a single source sample, sequenced in a study of memory CD4+ T cells and cytomegalovirus serostatus. Single viable CD3+CD4+CD8-CD45RO+ cells were sorted as the memory CD4+ T cells. TCRdb keeps only in-frame clones here, not all; method: immunoSEQ multiplex PCR. Found here are some 80,000 clones, 65% to 85% of them singletons; the top ten hold around 0.78%. The sample was memory CD4+ T cells from blood. The receptors shown here come from an adult in good health and CMV-seronegative.

This sequence joins TRBV30 and TRBJ1-1; D unclear. The V gene lost 0 bases and the J gene lost 7 bases, with 12 bases spanning the gap. The CDR3 is made up of 13 amino acids. Germline CDR1 is GTSNPN and CDR2 is SVGIG (reference sequence). The CDR3 DNA reads as TGTGCCTGGAGTGTAACTTTTCGGAGTGAAGCTTTCTTT. This encodes CAWSVTFRSEAFF.

The chain recombines TRBV11-2 with TRBJ2-7, with D perhaps matching TRBD1 (5 bases). Trimming removed 5 bases from V and 7 bases from J, with 18 bases in between. The germline V gene encodes CDR1 SGHAT and CDR2 FQNNGV. CDR3 size: 14 residues. CDR3 sequence reads: CASSPSQGIGEQYF. DNA for the CDR3: TGTGCCAGCAGCCCGAGTCAGGGTATAGGAGAGCAGTACTTC. Together with reference TRBV11-2 and TRBJ2-7, the CDR3 gives the full variable domain: EAGVAQSPRYKIIEKRQSVAFWCNPISGHATLYWYQQILGQGPKLLIQFQNNGVVDDSQLPKDRFSAERLKGVDSTLKIQPAKLEDSAVYLCASSPSQGIGEQYFGPGTRLTVT.

This sequence joins TRBV28 and TRBJ1-4; TRBD1 is a possible D gene (6 bases). CDR1 is MDHEN and CDR2 is SYDVKM in the germline V gene. The CDR3 is made up of 14 amino acids. V dropped 6 bases and J dropped 7 bases, with 15 bases sitting between them. For the CDR3, the DNA is TGTGCCAGCAGCGGGGGCGCGGAGGGTGAAAAACTGTTTTTT. Its protein product is CASSGGAEGEKLFF. The variable domain in full, with the rest retrieved from reference TRBV28 and TRBJ1-4, is DVKVTQSSRYLVKRTGEKVFLECVQDMDHENMFWYRQDPGLGLRLIYFSYDVKMKEKGDIPEGYSVSREKKERFSLILESASTNQTSMYLCASSGGAEGEKLFFGSGTQLSVL.

The J gene is TRBJ2-7, the V gene TRBV6-5; D is ambiguous. The CDR3 totals 13 residues. Deletions cut 6 bases from V and 0 bases from J, with 9 bases between. CDR1 and CDR2 from the germline V gene are MNHEY and SVGAGI. CDR3 region: CASSRAYSYEQYF. The DNA of the CDR3 is TGTGCCAGCAGCCGGGCCTACTCCTACGAGCAGTACTTC.